These 22 T cell receptor beta chains were sequenced from one sample in a study of blood T cell repertoires in COVID-19. Libraries were prepared by immunoSEQ multiplex PCR; TCRdb keeps only in-frame clonotypes and omits some of them. The sample has over 100,000 clones, around 80% seen once. The sequencing input was peripheral blood. The receptors derive from a woman older than 75 with acute or convalescent COVID-19.

The table lists this clone with a few counts. The gene calls are TRBV6-2 or TRBV6-3 and TRBJ2-7; TRBD1 matches 9 bases. V lost 4 bases and J lost 6; bases outside the gene matches: 7. There are 14 residues in the CDR3. Germline V gene sequence: CDR1 MNHEY, CDR2 SVGEGT. The CDR3 DNA is TGTGCCAGCAGTTCGGACAGGGGAGTATTCGAGCAGTACTTC. Protein: CASSSDRGVFEQYF.

V is TRBV11-3 and J is TRBJ2-3; a weak D match, TRBD1 (6 bases). The V gene's germline CDR1 is SGHNT and CDR2 YENEEA. The CDR3 has 14 amino acids. V was clipped by 5 bases and J by 4 bases, with 13 bases between them. The CDR3 loop reads CASSLYRESDTQYF. The CDR3 nucleotides read TGTGCCAGCAGCCTTTACAGGGAATCAGATACGCAGTATTTT.

The chain carries TRBV4-3 and TRBJ1-2, with a tentative D call TRBD1 (6 bases). Trimming removed 0 bases at V and 8 bases at J, with 13 bases between. Germline CDR1 LGHNA, CDR2 YSLEER. The length of the CDR3 is 14 residues. For the CDR3, the DNA is TGCGCCAGCAGCCAAGAAGGGGGGGCAGGGGGCTACACCTTC. Translation gives CASSQEGGAGGYTF.

The genes are TRBV6-5 and TRBJ1-3, with D possibly being TRBD1 (6 bases). Germline values: CDR1 MNHEY, CDR2 SVGAGI. V was clipped by 10 bases and J by 0 bases, with 16 bases between them. The CDR3 is 15 amino acids. Here the CDR3 DNA reads TGTGCCACACTACTGGACAGTCGCTCTGGAAACACCATATATTTT. This encodes CATLLDSRSGNTIYF.

V gene TRBV28 combines with J gene TRBJ2-7, with 9 nucleotides matching TRBD2. The V gene end was trimmed by 1 base and the J gene end by 0 bases; junction bases not matched to a gene: 10. Germline assignment: CDR1 MDHEN and CDR2 SYDVKM. The CDR3 sequence is 18 residues long. CDR3 residues: CASSLLGLAGSASYEQYF. In DNA, the CDR3 is TGTGCCAGCAGTTTATTAGGGCTAGCGGGATCTGCCTCCTACGAGCAGTACTTC. Using reference TRBV28 and TRBJ2-7 for the parts outside the CDR3, the full variable domain is DVKVTQSSRYLVKRTGEKVFLECVQDMDHENMFWYRQDPGLGLRLIYFSYDVKMKEKGDIPEGYSVSREKKERFSLILESASTNQTSMYLCASSLLGLAGSASYEQYFGPGTRLTVT.

The V call is TRBV9, the J call TRBJ2-1, with TRBD1 matching 9 bases. This CDR3 comprises 18 residues. V lost 0 bases to trimming and J lost 1 base; unmatched junction nucleotides: 8. From germline, CDR1 is SGDLS and CDR2 YYNGEE. The CDR3 is CASSVANAGTGSYNEQFF. As DNA, the CDR3 is TGTGCCAGCAGCGTAGCTAATGCCGGGACAGGGTCCTACAATGAGCAGTTCTTC.

V gene TRBV7-6 combines with J gene TRBJ2-5; D perhaps matches TRBD2 (5 bases). Germline loops: CDR1 SGHVS, CDR2 FNYEAQ. V lost 5 bases and J lost 2, with 12 bases in between. This CDR3 has 14 amino acids. CDR3 sequence: CASSPPGKQETQYF. DNA of the CDR3: TGTGCCAGCAGCCCGCCGGGAAAACAAGAGACCCAGTACTTC.

The chain employs TRBV6-5 and TRBJ1-2, with 8 bases that match TRBD1. This CDR3 has 15 amino acids. Germline V gives CDR1 MNHEY, CDR2 SVGAGI. J gave up 5 bases and V 4 bases, and 9 bases lay outside the gene matches. DNA for the CDR3: TGTGCCAGCAGTTCGAACCAAGGGACAGGTTATGGCTACACCTTC. Translation: CASSSNQGTGYGYTF.

The chain couples TRBV28 to TRBJ2-1, with D uncertain. Trimming took off 7 bases at V and 0 bases at J, with 13 bases between the two ends. In germline, CDR1 is MDHEN, CDR2 SYDVKM. This CDR3 is 15 amino acids long. In DNA form, the CDR3 reads TGTGCCAGCACCCAGACTCCTAGCTCCTACAATGAGCAGTTCTTC. It yields the protein CASTQTPSSYNEQFF.

The chain carries TRBV5-4 and TRBJ2-5; 9 bases fit TRBD2. CDR3 size: 16 residues. The V gene end was trimmed by 2 bases and the J gene end by 1 base; junction bases not matched to a gene: 6. The V gene's germline CDR1 is SGHNT and CDR2 YYREEE (reference sequence). The CDR3 coding sequence is TGTGCCAGCAGCTTTGCTAGCGGGGAGAGCCAAGAGACCCAGTACTTC. This codes for CASSFASGESQETQYF.

The chain uses TRBV15 and TRBJ1-5; D call uncertain. CDR3 length: 17 residues. The V end was cut by 0 bases, the J end by 7 bases, with 19 bases between. The germline V gene has CDR1 LNHNV and CDR2 YYDKDF (reference sequence). The CDR3 loop reads CATSRDRPGSGSQPQHF. The CDR3 DNA sequence: TGTGCCACCAGCAGAGATAGGCCGGGGTCAGGTTCCCAGCCCCAGCATTTT.

The chain is built from TRBV4-3 and TRBJ1-4; D gene ambiguous. CDR3 length: 15 amino acids. CDR1 LGHNA and CDR2 YSLEER come from the germline V gene. V shed 3 bases and J shed 3 bases, with 11 bases lying between them. The CDR3 sequence is CASSHGLTPNEKLFF. The DNA of the CDR3 is TGCGCCAGCAGCCACGGACTGACGCCTAATGAAAAACTGTTTTTT.

The V and J genes are TRBV7-9 and TRBJ1-1; D possibly corresponds to TRBD1 (6 bases). V lost 5 bases and J 1 base, leaving 14 bases between the germline ends. The CDR3 runs to 15 residues. Germline CDR1 SEHNR, CDR2 FQNEAQ (reference sequence). CDR3 loop: CASSEQGAGNTEAFF. The CDR3 DNA follows: TGTGCCAGCAGCGAACAGGGAGCTGGGAACACTGAAGCTTTCTTT. The variable domain in full, completed from reference TRBV7-9 and TRBJ1-1, reads DTGVSQNPRHKITKRGQNVTFRCDPISEHNRLYWYRQTLGQGPEFLTYFQNEAQLEKSRLLSDRFSAERPKGSFSTLEIQRTEQGDSAMYLCASSEQGAGNTEAFFGQGTRLTVV.

The chain links TRBV19 to TRBJ1-6; perhaps TRBD1 as D (6 bases). V was trimmed by 6 bases and J by 11 bases, leaving 23 bases between them. From germline, CDR1 is LNHDA and CDR2 SQIVND (reference sequence). The CDR3 has 16 residues. The CDR3 protein is CASRSGDTTPRPPLHF. The CDR3, as DNA: TGTGCCAGTAGATCTGGGGACACCACGCCGCGTCCACCCCTCCACTTT. The variable domain in full, with the rest retrieved from reference TRBV19 and TRBJ1-6, is DGGITQSPKYLFRKEGQNVTLSCEQNLNHDAMYWYRQDPGQGLRLIYYSQIVNDFQKGDIAEGYSVSREKKESFPLTVTSAQKNPTAFYLCASRSGDTTPRPPLHFGNGTRLTVT.

The rearrangement joins TRBV24-1 to TRBJ1-6; 7 bases align to TRBD1. Germline V gene lookup returns CDR1 KGHDR and CDR2 SFDVKD. V lost 4 bases to trimming and J lost 11 bases; unmatched junction nucleotides: 7. The CDR3 consists of 14 residues. CDR3 sequence: CATSESGTDPPLHF. The CDR3 DNA reads as TGTGCCACCAGTGAAAGTGGGACAGACCCACCCCTCCACTTT.

This clone was recorded once. The chain links TRBV25-1 to TRBJ1-4; TRBD1 aligns across 8 bases. The germline gives CDR1 MGHDK, CDR2 SYGVNS. Losses at the gene ends were 3 bases for V and 7 bases for J; bases not matched to a gene: 4. This CDR3 is built from 14 residues. The CDR3 coding sequence is TGTGCCAGCAGTGAGGACAGGGACGTTGAAAAACTGTTTTTT. It encodes CASSEDRDVEKLFF. Full variable domain (rest looked up from reference TRBV25-1 and TRBJ1-4): EADIYQTPRYLVIGTGKKITLECSQTMGHDKMYWYQQDPGMELHLIHYSYGVNSTEKGDLSSESTVSRIRTEHFPLTLESARPSHTSQYLCASSEDRDVEKLFFGSGTQLSVL.

The chain joins TRBV7-9 to TRBJ2-1; TRBD2 agrees at 7 bases. The CDR3 spans 11 residues. Germline CDR1 reads SEHNR; CDR2 reads FQNEAQ (reference sequence). V lost 3 bases to trimming and J lost 15 bases; unmatched junction nucleotides: 5. CDR3 nucleotides: TGTGCCAGCAGCTTTAGCGGGTTTGGGTTCTTC. Protein sequence: CASSFSGFGFF.

This clone was observed a few times. V is TRBV13 and J is TRBJ2-2; the D gene is possibly TRBD2 (6 bases). Between the trimmed V and J ends, which lost 5 bases and 3 bases, there was a span of 16 bases. The CDR3 has 16 residues. The germline CDR1 and CDR2 sequences are PRHDT and FYEKMQ (reference sequence). CDR3 region: CASSHEVGGDTGELFF. The CDR3 DNA reads TGTGCCAGCAGCCACGAGGTCGGAGGGGACACCGGGGAGCTGTTTTTT.

This clone was observed a handful of times. This chain joins TRBV19 and TRBJ1-6; tentative D call: TRBD1 (5 bases). This CDR3 region has 14 residues. V shed 3 bases and J shed 5 bases, with 8 bases lying between them. Germline V gene lookup returns CDR1 LNHDA and CDR2 SQIVND (reference sequence). The CDR3 sequence is CASSMGRDNSPLHF. As DNA, the CDR3 is TGTGCCAGTAGTATGGGCAGGGATAATTCACCCCTCCACTTT.

This chain connects TRBV11-2 to TRBJ2-7, with D possibly TRBD1 on 6 matching bases. V was clipped by 1 base and J by 4 bases, with 14 bases between them. CDR3 length: 15 amino acids. The germline V gene encodes CDR1 SGHAT and CDR2 FQNNGV. CDR3 amino acids: CASSLGFGTQYEQYF. In nucleotides, the CDR3 is TGTGCCAGCAGCTTAGGTTTTGGGACACAGTACGAGCAGTACTTC. Full variable domain (remainder filled in from reference TRBV11-2 and TRBJ2-7): EAGVAQSPRYKIIEKRQSVAFWCNPISGHATLYWYQQILGQGPKLLIQFQNNGVVDDSQLPKDRFSAERLKGVDSTLKIQPAKLEDSAVYLCASSLGFGTQYEQYFGPGTRLTVT.

This chain joins TRBV5-1 and TRBJ1-1; possibly TRBD1 for D (6 bases). V lost 0 bases, J lost 4 bases, and 13 bases lay in between. CDR3 length equals 15 residues. Germline CDR1 SGHRS, CDR2 YFSETQ. The CDR3 nucleotides read TGCGCCAGCAGCTTGGCGTTCAGGGGTGGCACTGAAGCTTTCTTT. Translating gives CASSLAFRGGTEAFF.

V usage is TRBV11-2 and J usage is TRBJ2-5; possibly TRBD2 for D (5 bases). The CDR3 runs 17 residues. V gave up 0 bases and J gave up 1 base, with 15 bases separating them. CDR1 is SGHAT, CDR2 FQNNGV, per germline. The CDR3 here is CASSLDVRSGPQETQYF. CDR3 coding DNA: TGTGCCAGCAGCTTAGATGTGAGGAGCGGTCCCCAAGAGACCCAGTACTTC.